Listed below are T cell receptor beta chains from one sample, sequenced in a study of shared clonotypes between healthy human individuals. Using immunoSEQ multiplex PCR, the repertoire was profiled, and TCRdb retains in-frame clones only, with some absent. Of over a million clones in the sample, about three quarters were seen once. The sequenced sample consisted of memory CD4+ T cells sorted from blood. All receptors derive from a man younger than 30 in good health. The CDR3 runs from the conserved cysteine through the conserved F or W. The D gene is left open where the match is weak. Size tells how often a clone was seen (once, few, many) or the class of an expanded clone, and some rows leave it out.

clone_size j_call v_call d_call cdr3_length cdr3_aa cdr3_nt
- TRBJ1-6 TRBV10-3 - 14 CAIHEGGYNSPLHF TGTGCCATCCACGAAGGGGGTTATAATTCACCCCTCCACTTT
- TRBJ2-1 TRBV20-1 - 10 CSARGYEQFF TGCAGTGCTAGGGGTTATGAGCAGTTCTTC
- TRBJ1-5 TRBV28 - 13 CASSLSARSAQHF TGTGCCAGCAGTTTATCGGCCCGGTCGGCCCAGCATTTT
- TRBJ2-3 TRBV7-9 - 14 CASSRAGGTDTQYF TGTGCCAGCAGCCGGGCCGGGGGCACAGATACGCAGTATTTT
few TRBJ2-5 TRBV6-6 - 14 CASRLQGGSETQYF TGTGCCAGCAGGCTACAGGGAGGGTCGGAGACCCAGTACTTC
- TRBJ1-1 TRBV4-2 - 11 CASSTTAEAFF TGTGCCAGCAGCACTACGGCTGAAGCTTTCTTT
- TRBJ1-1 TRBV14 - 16 CASSQGIGTYYTEAFF TGTGCCAGCAGCCAGGGCATAGGCACCTATTACACTGAAGCTTTCTTT
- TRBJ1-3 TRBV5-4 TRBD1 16 CASSPDRAVSGNTIYF TGTGCCAGCAGTCCGGACAGGGCTGTTTCTGGAAACACCATATATTTT
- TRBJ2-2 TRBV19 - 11 CASSGQLELFF TGTGCCAGTAGCGGACAGTTGGAGCTGTTTTTT
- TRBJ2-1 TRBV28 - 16 CASSPSGRGANNEQFF TGTGCCAGCAGTCCATCAGGTCGGGGGGCTAACAATGAGCAGTTCTTC
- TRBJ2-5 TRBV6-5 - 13 CASSSPQTGTQYF TGTGCCAGCAGCTCGCCCCAGACTGGGACCCAGTACTTC